Below, 29 T cell receptor beta chains from the same sample are listed, as sequenced in a study of vaccination effects on CD4 cells after COVID-19. No antigens are known for them. Assay used: immunoSEQ multiplex PCR; TCRdb lists only in-frame clones, some missing. The data show roughly 30,000 clones, approximately 72% seen once. Antigen-specific CD4+ T cells were expanded (with viral peptide pools) by the ViraFEST assay ahead of sequencing. Isolating CD4+ T cells followed about 11 days of culture. Testing of the vaccine recipients showed negative nucleocapsid antibodies and no prior SARS-CoV-2 infection. The sequenced sample was CD4+ T cells from PBMCs cultured with SARS-CoV-2 spike peptides, obtained before COVID-19 vaccination. These receptors all stem from a human donor who received a COVID-19 vaccine.

This clone was recorded once. V gene TRBV7-3 combines with J gene TRBJ1-1; D unclear. Germline assignment: CDR1 SGHTA and CDR2 FQGTGA. The CDR3 sequence is 12 residues long. The ends were cut back, 2 bases at V and 6 bases at J, with 7 bases in the middle. CDR3 sequence (DNA): TGTGCCAGCAGCTTAGGCCAGTCTGAAGCTTTCTTT. It is translated as CASSLGQSEAFF.

Comments on this clone: An end of the junction does not agree with germline; a read error may underlie this. The rearrangement joins TRBV6-2 or TRBV6-3 to TRBJ2-1, with 11 bases aligning to TRBD2. This CDR3 is 13 amino acids long. The V gene's germline CDR1 is MNHEY and CDR2 SVGEGT. CDR3 sequence reads: CASSYLAGGGGIF. CDR3 DNA sequence: TGTGCCAGCAGTTACCTAGCGGGGGGAGGCGGAATCTTC.

The chain links TRBV30 to TRBJ2-3; 8 bases match TRBD2. Germline CDR1 GTSNPN, CDR2 SVGIG (reference sequence). Germline trimming cut 3 bases from V and 0 bases from J; bases unmatched to any gene: 2. There are 14 residues in the CDR3. As DNA, the CDR3 is TGTGCCTGGAGCGGGGGGGGAAGCACAGATACGCAGTATTTT. It is translated as CAWSGGGSTDTQYF.

The CDR3 region has the DNA TGTGCCAGTAGTATCCAGCGCAATCAGCCCCAGCATTTT. Translation: CASSIQRNQPQHF. The rearrangement links TRBV19 to TRBJ1-5; D remains ambiguous. Deletions cut 3 bases from V and 2 bases from J, with 5 bases between. The CDR3 runs 13 residues. Germline V gene data show CDR1 as LNHDA and CDR2 as SQIVND (reference sequence).

The chain is built from TRBV12-5 and TRBJ2-1; D is possibly TRBD1 (6 bases). CDR1 LGHNT and CDR2 FRNRAP come from the germline V gene. The CDR3 is made up of 13 amino acids. With 1 base removed from V and 13 bases from J, the gap between germline ends came to 14 bases. The CDR3 nucleotides read TGTGCTAGTGGTTTGGGGTTAGACAGGATCCAGTTCTTC. Translated: CASGLGLDRIQFF.

J is TRBJ1-2 and V is TRBV6-5; no clear D gene. This CDR3 spans 16 amino acids. Germline lookup yields CDR1 MNHEY and CDR2 SVGAGI. V lost 0 bases to trimming and J lost 1 base, with 12 bases between them. The CDR3 loop is CASSYSSSGRNYGYTF. The CDR3 coding sequence is TGTGCCAGCAGTTACTCGTCCTCGGGCCGTAACTATGGCTACACCTTC.

The rearrangement links TRBV7-3 to TRBJ2-2; D uncertain. CDR1 and CDR2 from the germline V gene are SGHTA and FQGTGA. Trimming shortened V by 2 bases and J by 7 bases, and 5 bases separated the two germline ends. The CDR3 runs to 12 residues. The CDR3 nucleotides read TGTGCCAGCAGCTTACTGGGCGGGGAGCTGTTTTTT. Translating gives CASSLLGGELFF.

Only a few counts were recorded for this clone. The chain is built from TRBV30 and TRBJ2-1; TRBD2 is a possible D gene (5 bases). The CDR3 runs 12 residues. Looked up from germline, CDR1 is GTSNPN and CDR2 is SVGIG (reference sequence). The V end was cut by 2 bases, the J end by 3 bases, with 5 bases between. CDR3 DNA sequence: TGTGCCTGGAGTCGGGGCTACAATGAGCAGTTCTTC. This sequence encodes CAWSRGYNEQFF.

V and J are TRBV5-6 and TRBJ2-3; 13 bases align to TRBD2. V shed 4 bases and J 5 bases; nucleotides not matched to a gene: 10. This CDR3 is 17 amino acids long. Germline V gene sequence: CDR1 SGHDT, CDR2 YYEEEE. The CDR3 DNA follows: TGTGCCAGCAGCCGCACACTAGCGGGAGGGCCTGGAGATACGCAGTATTTT. This sequence encodes CASSRTLAGGPGDTQYF.

This clone was observed a few times. The genes are TRBV19 and TRBJ1-4; 9 bases match TRBD1. The CDR3 has 14 amino acids. Germline V lookup: CDR1 LNHDA, CDR2 SQIVND (reference sequence). V lost 6 bases and J lost 3; bases outside the gene matches: 2. The CDR3 loop reads CASRRTGANEKLFF. The CDR3 region has the DNA TGTGCCAGTAGGAGGACAGGGGCTAATGAAAAACTGTTTTTT.

The chain combines TRBV12-3 or TRBV12-4 with TRBJ1-1, with D uncertain. Between the trimmed V and J ends, which lost 5 bases and 4 bases, there was a span of 11 bases. This CDR3 has 13 amino acids. CDR3 coding DNA: TGTGCCAGCAGTGCGCGATTGGGCACTGAAGCTTTCTTT. Residues: CASSARLGTEAFF.

A remark on this clone: The junction departs from the called germline gene at one end, perhaps through a read error. V is TRBV5-5 and J is TRBJ1-2, with D uncertain. CDR1 is SGHKS, CDR2 YYEKEE, per germline (reference sequence). The CDR3 is 13 residues long. CDR3 DNA sequence: TGTGCCAGCAGCCAGGTGGGCAACTACGGCTACACCTTC. It yields the protein CASSQVGNYGYTF.

The genes are TRBV7-8 and TRBJ2-1; the D gene is possibly TRBD2 (6 bases). The V end was cut by 8 bases, the J end by 3 bases, with 11 bases between. The V gene's germline CDR1 is SGHVS and CDR2 FQNEAQ. This CDR3 is built from 13 residues. CDR3 region: CASGGRGYNEQFF. The CDR3 nucleotides are TGTGCCAGCGGCGGGCGGGGCTACAATGAGCAGTTCTTC.

The rearrangement joins TRBV6-5 to TRBJ2-7; TRBD1 aligns across 9 bases. Losses at the gene ends were 4 bases for V and 0 bases for J; bases not matched to a gene: 1. The germline V gene has CDR1 MNHEY and CDR2 SVGAGI. The CDR3 contains 14 residues. Here the CDR3 reads CASSWDRASYEQYF. The CDR3 region has the DNA TGTGCCAGCAGTTGGGACAGGGCCTCCTACGAGCAGTACTTC.

This chain connects TRBV3-1 (or the pseudogene TRBV3-2) to TRBJ1-1; weak D call: TRBD1 (6 bases). V lost 3 bases to trimming and J lost 6 bases, with 11 bases between them. This CDR3 spans 13 amino acids. Germline V gene data show CDR1 as LGHDT and CDR2 as YNNKEL (reference sequence). CDR3 protein: CASSQYRTAEAFF. In DNA form, the CDR3 reads TGTGCCAGCAGCCAGTACAGGACAGCTGAAGCTTTCTTT.

The rearrangement joins TRBV6-5 to TRBJ1-1, with 9 bases aligning to TRBD1. J gave up 6 bases and V 6 bases, and 11 bases lay outside the gene matches. CDR3 length equals 15 residues. Germline V gene data show CDR1 as MNHEY and CDR2 as SVGAGI. The DNA for the CDR3 is TGTGCCAGCAGAACCTCTCATGGGACAGGGCCTGAAGCTTTCTTT. Amino acid sequence: CASRTSHGTGPEAFF.

The chain links TRBV29-1 to TRBJ1-2; D remains unclear. V was shortened by 3 bases and J by 2 bases, with 13 bases between the two germline ends. The CDR3 consists of 14 residues. Looked up from germline, CDR1 is SQVTM and CDR2 is ANQGSEA. CDR3 in amino acids: CSVDQGISNYGYTF. DNA for the CDR3: TGCAGCGTTGACCAAGGGATTTCAAACTATGGCTACACCTTC.

The chain carries TRBV6-5 and TRBJ2-7; weak D call: TRBD2 (5 bases). Germline-derived CDR1 and CDR2 are MNHEY and SVGAGI. Trimming pared 6 bases from V and 3 bases from J, leaving 9 bases between. This CDR3 spans 12 amino acids. CDR3 sequence reads: CASRRGRYEQYF. The CDR3 coding sequence is TGTGCCAGCAGGAGAGGGCGCTACGAGCAGTACTTC.

The genes are TRBV5-1 and TRBJ2-3; D is possibly TRBD1 (5 bases). The V gene lost 0 bases and the J gene lost 2 bases, with 16 bases spanning the gap. The germline CDR1 and CDR2 sequences are SGHRS and YFSETQ. This CDR3 is 17 amino acids long. This CDR3 reads CASSLGPRKGDTDTQYF. As DNA, the CDR3 is TGCGCCAGCAGCTTGGGACCCCGTAAAGGGGACACAGATACGCAGTATTTT.

The chain recombines TRBV7-3 with TRBJ2-2; 7 bases agree with TRBD2. This CDR3 spans 17 amino acids. V lost 5 bases and J lost 3; bases outside the gene matches: 12. CDR1 is SGHTA and CDR2 is FQGTGA in the germline V gene. In DNA form, the CDR3 reads TGTGCCAGCAGCATATTTGGACGGGACTACCACACCGGGGAGCTGTTTTTT. Its protein is CASSIFGRDYHTGELFF.

The rearrangement uses TRBV28 and TRBJ1-1, with D perhaps matching TRBD1 (5 bases). This CDR3 has 17 amino acids. V lost 6 bases to trimming and J lost 1 base, with 21 bases between them. Germline V gene data show CDR1 as MDHEN and CDR2 as SYDVKM. CDR3 nucleotide sequence: TGTGCCAGCAGCCGCACACGTTGGGGGGAAGGGAACACTGAAGCTTTCTTT. Encoded protein: CASSRTRWGEGNTEAFF.

V gene TRBV5-1 combines with J gene TRBJ1-5; D possibly corresponds to TRBD1 (6 bases). The V end lost 0 bases, the J end lost 4 bases, and 11 bases lay between the germline ends. Per the germline V gene, CDR1 is SGHRS and CDR2 is YFSETQ. This CDR3 is built from 15 residues. This CDR3 reads CASSLGTERNQPQHF. CDR3 sequence (DNA): TGCGCCAGCAGCTTGGGGACAGAGAGGAATCAGCCCCAGCATTTT.

This rearrangement joins TRBV5-1 to TRBJ1-4; 8 bases map to TRBD1. CDR3 length: 14 amino acids. With 6 bases clipped from V and 4 bases from J, the junction kept 5 bases outside the gene matches. CDR1 and CDR2 from the germline V gene are SGHRS and YFSETQ. The CDR3 DNA reads TGCGCCAGCAACTTCGGACAGGGTAATGAAAAACTGTTTTTT. It is translated as CASNFGQGNEKLFF. Complete variable domain (other parts from reference TRBV5-1 and TRBJ1-4): KAGVTQTPRYLIKTRGQQVTLSCSPISGHRSVSWYQQTPGQGLQFLFEYFSETQRNKGNFPGRFSGRQFSNSRSEMNVSTLELGDSALYLCASNFGQGNEKLFFGSGTQLSVL.

This chain joins TRBV21-1 and TRBJ2-5; TRBD2 is the table's D call and was not checked against the DNA. TRBV21-1 is reported as a pseudogene. The CDR3 extends over 15 amino acids. CDR3 region: CASSKVELGQETQYF. The CDR3 nucleotides are TGTGCCAGCAGCAAAGTGGAGTTAGGCCAAGAGACCCAGTACTTC.

This clone was found once. This chain uses TRBV11-2 with TRBJ2-7; no clear D gene. V was cut by 6 bases and J by 2 bases, with 17 bases left in between. In germline, CDR1 is SGHAT, CDR2 FQNNGV. The CDR3 spans 15 residues. CDR3 region: CASRNPTLRPYEQYF. CDR3 in DNA: TGTGCCAGCAGAAACCCGACTCTCCGCCCCTACGAGCAGTACTTC.

The rearrangement uses TRBV3-1 (or the pseudogene TRBV3-2) and TRBJ1-6; D not certain. The CDR3 spans 14 residues. Germline lookup yields CDR1 LGHDT and CDR2 YNNKEL (reference sequence). V lost 1 base to trimming and J lost 6 bases, with 7 bases between them. The chain's CDR3 is CASSQARTNSPLHF. Written as DNA, the CDR3 is TGTGCCAGCAGCCAAGCCCGGACTAATTCACCCCTCCACTTT.

The chain uses TRBV7-8 and TRBJ1-2; 7 nucleotides align to TRBD1. There are 15 residues in the CDR3. CDR1 is SGHVS, CDR2 FQNEAQ, per germline. V lost 4 bases to trimming and J lost 8 bases; unmatched junction nucleotides: 13. Here the CDR3 reads CASSSDDRVGRGYTF. The CDR3, as DNA: TGTGCCAGCAGCTCCGACGACAGGGTGGGTCGGGGCTACACCTTC. Supplemented by reference TRBV7-8 and TRBJ1-2, the full variable domain reads GAGVSQSPRYKVAKRGQDVALRCDPISGHVSLFWYQQALGQGPEFLTYFQNEAQLDKSGLPSDRFFAERPEGSVSTLKIQRTQQEDSAVYLCASSSDDRVGRGYTFGSGTRLTVV.

The rearrangement links TRBV3-1 (or the pseudogene TRBV3-2) to TRBJ1-2; D is unresolved. V was pared by 2 bases and J by 4 bases, with 11 bases between. The CDR3 loop spans 14 amino acids. CDR1 is LGHDT, CDR2 YNNKEL, per germline (reference sequence). The CDR3: CASSQIKASYGYTF. The CDR3 nucleotides read TGTGCCAGCAGCCAAATTAAGGCGTCCTATGGCTACACCTTC.

The chain links TRBV5-4 to TRBJ2-7, with D perhaps matching TRBD1 (5 bases). This CDR3 has 14 amino acids. V lost 5 bases, J lost 5 bases, and 17 bases lay in between. CDR1 is SGHNT, CDR2 YYREEE, per germline (reference sequence). The CDR3 here is CASSHPVDKNEQYF. The CDR3 bases are TGTGCCAGCAGTCACCCCGTGGACAAAAACGAGCAGTACTTC.